Below are 7 T cell receptor beta chains sequenced from a single sample in a study of blood T cells in healthy people across ages. The use of a sample-barcoded 5' primer and a J-beta primer mix characterized a second PCR of roughly 7 to 12 cycles. TCRdb analysed the 5' RACE reads with MiXCR anew, one entry per CDR3 protein. The sample yields about 1.6 million distinct CDR3 sequences, 30% to 35% seen once. The material sequenced was blood. These receptors were taken from a woman aged 25-40 years in good health.

This chain joins TRBV20-1 and TRBJ2-1; possibly TRBD2 for D (5 bases). This CDR3 has 12 amino acids. The V gene lost 4 bases and the J gene lost 7 bases, with 11 bases spanning the gap. CDR1 DFQATT and CDR2 SNEGSKA come from the germline V gene (reference sequence). CDR3 sequence: CSANSGWNEQFF. CDR3 in DNA: TGCAGTGCTAACAGCGGCTGGAATGAGCAGTTCTTC.

This sequence joins TRBV14 and TRBJ2-4; D assignment may be TRBD1 or TRBD2 (5 bases each). The end of the DNA aligns better with TRBJ2-7, so the J call may be wrong. This CDR3 is built from 14 residues. CDR1 and CDR2 (germline): SGHDN, FVKESK. CDR3 DNA: TGTGCCAGCAGCCCGGGGCCCCTCCCCTACGAGCAGTACTTC. As protein: CASSPGPLPYEQYF.

The chain links TRBV28 to TRBJ2-7; no firm D call. Germline assignment: CDR1 MDHEN and CDR2 SYDVKM. The CDR3 spans 13 residues. The germline V and J ends were trimmed by 5 bases and 4 bases, with 12 bases remaining between them. The CDR3 here is CASSTTRSYEQYF. For the CDR3, the DNA is TGTGCCAGCAGTACGACTCGAAGTTACGAGCAGTACTTC.

The gene calls are TRBV15 and TRBJ2-1; TRBD2 agrees at 10 bases. Germline V lookup: CDR1 LNHNV, CDR2 YYDKDF (reference sequence). CDR3 size: 19 residues. Trimming at V came to 0 bases and at J to 9 bases, leaving 17 bases not matched to a gene. CDR3 sequence: CATSRDLPLYLAGVGEQFF. The CDR3 DNA follows: TGTGCCACCAGCAGAGATCTCCCCCTATATCTAGCGGGAGTCGGTGAGCAGTTCTTC.

V usage is TRBV12-3 or TRBV12-4 and J usage is TRBJ2-5; D might be TRBD2 (6 bases). The CDR3 totals 13 residues. V gave up 7 bases and J gave up 5 bases, with 14 bases separating them. The CDR3 bases are TGTGCCAGCAAAGGAGGGCCGGGCGAGACCCAGTACTTC. Its translation: CASKGGPGETQYF.

The rearrangement joins TRBV6-1 to TRBJ1-2; D perhaps matches TRBD1 (5 bases). There are 15 residues in the CDR3. Germline V gene sequence: CDR1 MNHNS, CDR2 SASEGT. V dropped 2 bases and J dropped 2 bases, with 12 bases sitting between them. The CDR3, as DNA: TGTGCCAGCAGTGAAAGGGGAGGGCTGAACTATGGCTACACCTTC. It yields the protein CASSERGGLNYGYTF.

This clonotype was detected a few times. Compared with germline, one end of the junction differs, possibly owing to a read error. The rearrangement links TRBV3-1 to TRBJ2-1, with 13 nucleotides matching TRBD2. CDR1 LGHDT and CDR2 YNNKEL come from the germline V gene (reference sequence). The length of the CDR3 is 17 residues. The CDR3 reads CASSKETSGRTNNEQFF. In DNA, the CDR3 is TGTGCCAGCAGCAAAGAGACTAGCGGGAGGACGAACAATGAGCAGTTCTTC.